The 11 T cell receptor beta chains given below trace back to one sample, sequenced in a study of read filtering for tumor transcriptome and immune sequencing. This library used around 400 ng RNA and molecular barcoded adaptors spanning alpha/delta and beta/gamma chains. TCRdb passed the reads through MiXCR, listing each CDR3 protein once. The sample holds about 21,000 distinct CDR3 sequences, approximately 20% seen once. Sample: a population of CD138-negative cells sorted from bone marrow. The receptors here all came from a donor aged 40 or over with multiple myeloma.

This clonotype was found many times. V is TRBV20-1 and J is TRBJ2-4, with 12 bases lining up with TRBD2. This CDR3 is built from 18 residues. V was clipped by 0 bases and J by 0 bases; unmatched bases: 6. The V gene's germline CDR1 is DFQATT and CDR2 SNEGSKA (reference sequence). CDR3 sequence: CSARDRPSGRVAKNIQYF. The CDR3 DNA reads as TGCAGTGCTAGAGACCGGCCTAGCGGGAGGGTAGCCAAAAACATTCAGTACTTC.

In this sample, this clonotype is medium-sized. The CDR3 spells CASTRVPGGNEQFF. The CDR3 coding sequence is TGTGCCAGCACCAGGGTCCCGGGGGGCAATGAGCAGTTCTTC. The rearrangement uses TRBV6-6 and TRBJ2-1, with 7 bases aligning to TRBD2. V was pared by 7 bases and J by 6 bases, with 9 bases of the junction left unmatched. The CDR3 runs 14 residues. The germline CDR1 and CDR2 sequences are MNHNY and SVGAGI (reference sequence).

V usage is TRBV28 and J usage is TRBJ2-1; a weak D match, TRBD2 (6 bases). V was cut by 5 bases and J by 7 bases, with 18 bases left in between. The CDR3 has 15 amino acids. CDR1 and CDR2 (germline): MDHEN, SYDVKM. The CDR3: CASSPLAPVWNEQFF. CDR3 DNA sequence: TGTGCCAGCAGTCCTCTAGCGCCGGTCTGGAATGAGCAGTTCTTC. The entire variable domain, with the rest obtained from reference TRBV28 and TRBJ2-1, is as follows: DVKVTQSSRYLVKRTGEKVFLECVQDMDHENMFWYRQDPGLGLRLIYFSYDVKMKEKGDIPEGYSVSREKKERFSLILESASTNQTSMYLCASSPLAPVWNEQFFGPGTRLTVL.

This clonotype has a count of ten or more. This chain links TRBV6-2 or TRBV6-3 with TRBJ2-6, with D tentatively TRBD1 or TRBD2 (6 bases each). The CDR3 extends over 20 amino acids. The ends were cut back, 4 bases at V and 0 bases at J, with 22 bases in the middle. Germline CDR1 is MNHEY and CDR2 is SVGEGT. In DNA, the CDR3 is TGTGCCAGCAGTTTCGGGGGCATGGGACGTACGACCTCTGGGGCCAACGTCCTGACTTTC. The encoded protein is CASSFGGMGRTTSGANVLTF.

Concerning this clonotype: Possible read error: a much larger clone is one base away. The CDR3 ends on some other residue instead of the conserved phenylalanine or tryptophan, so this is likely a read error. This chain links TRBV5-1 with TRBJ2-7; 8 bases line up with TRBD1. CDR1 is SGHRS and CDR2 is YFSETQ in the germline V gene. J lost 1 base, V lost 3 bases, and 6 bases had no gene match. This CDR3 comprises 15 residues. The CDR3 bases are TGCGCCAGCAGCTCGTCGACAGGGGTGTCCTACGAGCAGTACCTC. It yields the protein CASSSSTGVSYEQYL.

This clonotype was observed a handful of times. The V and J genes are TRBV24-1 and TRBJ2-3; D unresolved. Trimming cost V 5 bases and J 6 bases, with 8 bases left between them. The germline gives CDR1 KGHDR, CDR2 SFDVKD. This CDR3 has 12 amino acids. Here the CDR3 reads CATSGIGDTQYF. The CDR3 nucleotides read TGTGCCACCAGTGGTATCGGGGATACGCAGTATTTT.

This clonotype showed up many times. CDR3 in amino acids: CASSLARNSGTNNEQFF. Written as DNA, the CDR3 is TGTGCCAGCAGCTTAGCGCGTAATAGCGGGACGAACAATGAGCAGTTCTTC. The J gene is TRBJ2-1, the V gene TRBV7-9, with TRBD2 identical over 8 bases. The CDR3 is made up of 17 amino acids. Germline values: CDR1 SEHNR, CDR2 FQNEAQ (reference sequence). Losses at the gene ends were 0 bases for V and 5 bases for J; bases not matched to a gene: 9.

This clonotype was seen many times. V usage is TRBV30 and J usage is TRBJ1-1, with TRBD1 as a possible D gene (5 bases). This CDR3 is 13 amino acids long. Looked up from germline, CDR1 is GTSNPN and CDR2 is SVGIG (reference sequence). V was clipped by 4 bases and J by 1 base, with 10 bases between them. Here the CDR3 reads CAWKGRQNTEAFF. CDR3 DNA: TGTGCCTGGAAGGGGCGACAGAACACTGAAGCTTTCTTT.

This clonotype was found a few times. The chain is built from TRBV20-1 and TRBJ2-7; 7 nucleotides line up with TRBD2. V shed 6 bases and J 0 bases; nucleotides not matched to a gene: 5. CDR3 length: 13 residues. Germline-derived CDR1 and CDR2 are DFQATT and SNEGSKA (reference sequence). CDR3 region: CSASSGRSYEQYF. The CDR3 DNA reads as TGCAGTGCCAGTAGCGGGCGCTCCTACGAGCAGTACTTC.

The V call is TRBV21-1, the J call TRBJ2-5; no DNA check was done on the table's D call, TRBD1. TRBV21-1 is termed a pseudogene. The CDR3 extends over 16 amino acids. The CDR3 DNA is TGTGCCAGCAGCAATTCTATGCAGACAGAGAAAGAGACCCAGTACTTC. Amino acids: CASSNSMQTEKETQYF.

This clonotype counts as medium-sized. The rearrangement links TRBV7-2 to TRBJ2-1; TRBD2 might be the D (5 bases). V was cut by 5 bases and J by 2 bases, with 16 bases left in between. Germline CDR1 and CDR2: SGHTA and FQGNSA. This CDR3 contains 16 residues. The CDR3 coding sequence is TGTGCCAGCAGCCCGGGGAACGGTTGGACCTACAATGAGCAGTTCTTC. This sequence encodes CASSPGNGWTYNEQFF. Supplemented by reference TRBV7-2 and TRBJ2-1, the full variable domain reads GAGVSQSPSNKVTEKGKDVELRCDPISGHTALYWYRQSLGQGLEFLIYFQGNSAPDKSGLPSDRFSAERTGGSVSTLTIQRTQQEDSAVYLCASSPGNGWTYNEQFFGPGTRLTVL.